One T cell receptor (beta chain) is described in this entry. The target antigen is unknown. The entirety of the isolated RNA underwent reverse transcription, so expressed TCRB transcripts were sequenced. Sequencing used immunoSEQ multiplex PCR; TCRdb keeps in-frame clones, though not all of them. The sample records around 150,000 clones, about 7.1% being singletons. The V end lost 3 bases, the J end lost 8 bases, and 10 bases lay between the germline ends. CDR1 and CDR2 (germline): DFQATT, SNEGSKA (reference sequence). There are 11 residues in the CDR3. This sample was included in a study of beta chain features in type 1 diabetes. Study-wide points: Researchers cautioned that cDNA sequencing could over-represent cells with high TCR expression. Across all four CD4+ subsets, people with type 1 diabetes showed modestly shorter TCRB CDR3s.

The sequencing input was central memory CD4+ T cells from blood. The receptor's source is a woman in her thirties in good health. The chain couples TRBV20-1 to TRBJ1-2; no reliable D call. In nucleotides, the CDR3 is TGCAGTGCTAGGGAGGACGTAGGCTACACCTTC. This translates into CSAREDVGYTF.